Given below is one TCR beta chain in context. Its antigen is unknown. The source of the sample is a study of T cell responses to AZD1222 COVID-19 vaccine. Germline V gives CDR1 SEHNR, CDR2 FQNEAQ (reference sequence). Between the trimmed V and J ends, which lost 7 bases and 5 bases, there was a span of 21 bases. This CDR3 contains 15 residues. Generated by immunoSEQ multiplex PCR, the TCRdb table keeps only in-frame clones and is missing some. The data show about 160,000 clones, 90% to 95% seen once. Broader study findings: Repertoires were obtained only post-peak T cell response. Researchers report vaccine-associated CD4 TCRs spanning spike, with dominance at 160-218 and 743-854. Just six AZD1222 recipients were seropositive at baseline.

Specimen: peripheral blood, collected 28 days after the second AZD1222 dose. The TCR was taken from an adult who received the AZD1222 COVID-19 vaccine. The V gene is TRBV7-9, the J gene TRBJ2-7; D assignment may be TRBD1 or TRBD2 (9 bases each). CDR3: CASTSLAGQGHEQYF. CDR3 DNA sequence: TGTGCCAGCACCAGTCTAGCGGGACAGGGCCACGAGCAGTACTTC.